These 25 T cell receptor beta chains share one sample of origin, sequenced in a study of T-cell reconstitution after alpha-beta-depleted transplantation in children. The TCRbeta library incorporated unique molecular identifiers. TCRdb called the PCR reads again in MiXCR, with one record for every CDR3 protein. The data show 250,000 to 300,000 distinct CDR3 sequences, with around a tenth seen just once and 23% held by the top ten. The specimen was peripheral blood, collected 180 days after TCRalphabeta/CD19-depleted stem cell transplant. Receptors originate from a male patient between 2 and 10 years old who had a stem cell transplant for chronic granulomatous disease, so the T cells may come from the graft donor.

At least ten counts were recorded for this clonotype. The chain uses TRBV11-2 and TRBJ2-1; D gene ambiguous. The CDR3 is 13 amino acids. The V and J ends lost 5 bases and 6 bases respectively, with 11 bases between them. CDR1 is SGHAT and CDR2 is FQNNGV in the germline V gene. The CDR3 protein is CASSRRWGNEQFF. In DNA, the CDR3 is TGTGCCAGCAGCCGAAGGTGGGGCAATGAGCAGTTCTTC.

This clonotype was recorded at least ten times. V gene TRBV5-1 combines with J gene TRBJ2-1; 12 nucleotides align to TRBD1. After removal of 4 bases from V and 7 bases from J, the junction contained 6 bases not matched to a gene. The CDR3 has 15 amino acids. Germline-derived CDR1 and CDR2 are SGHRS and YFSETQ. CDR3 nucleotide sequence: TGCGCCAGCAGCCGGCGGGGACAGGGGGCAAATGAGCAGTTCTTC. Translation gives CASSRRGQGANEQFF.

This clonotype was counted at least ten times. This chain links TRBV5-5 with TRBJ2-7; TRBD2 is a possible D gene (6 bases). This CDR3 is 13 amino acids long. CDR1 is SGHKS and CDR2 is YYEKEE in the germline V gene (reference sequence). The ends were cut back, 5 bases at V and 2 bases at J, with 11 bases in the middle. CDR3 sequence reads: CASRTPGAYEQYF. The CDR3 DNA follows: TGTGCCAGCAGAACGCCGGGAGCCTACGAGCAGTACTTC. Based on the CDR3 plus reference TRBV5-5 and TRBJ2-7, the full variable domain is DAGVTQSPTHLIKTRGQQVTLRCSPISGHKSVSWYQQVLGQGPQFIFQYYEKEERGRGNFPDRFSARQFPNYSSELNVNALLLGDSALYLCASRTPGAYEQYFGPGTRLTVT.

The table lists this clonotype with many counts. V and J are TRBV7-8 and TRBJ1-2, with D perhaps matching TRBD1 (6 bases). CDR1 SGHVS and CDR2 FQNEAQ come from the germline V gene. V lost 5 bases and J lost 2, with 15 bases in between. The CDR3 loop spans 15 amino acids. This CDR3 is CASSPSGTRNYGYTF. The DNA of the CDR3 is TGTGCCAGCAGCCCCTCCGGGACAAGGAACTATGGCTACACCTTC.

This clonotype was found a few times. The rearrangement links TRBV3-1 to TRBJ2-1; 10 nucleotides agree with TRBD2. The length of the CDR3 is 17 residues. Germline assignment: CDR1 LGHDT and CDR2 YNNKEL (reference sequence). The junction had 19 bases not matched to a gene; V was cut back by 11 bases and J by 6 bases. The CDR3 DNA follows: TGTGCCTGCACCCGGACTAGCGGAAAACTCGCGGGCAATGAGCAGTTCTTC. It translates to CACTRTSGKLAGNEQFF.

This clonotype was counted many times. The V call is TRBV7-2, the J call TRBJ1-2; 9 nucleotides agree with TRBD1. This CDR3 comprises 13 residues. The V and J ends lost 5 bases and 8 bases, in that order; junction bases with no gene match: 6. From germline, CDR1 is SGHTA and CDR2 FQGNSA. The CDR3: CASSLTGGEGYTF. CDR3 DNA sequence: TGTGCCAGCAGCCTCACAGGGGGCGAAGGCTACACCTTC.

This clonotype was seen ten or more times. One end of the junction fails to match germline, which may point to a read error. V and J are TRBV12-3 or TRBV12-4 and TRBJ2-2; D is perhaps TRBD2 (5 bases). This CDR3 is 13 amino acids long. The DNA of the CDR3 is TGTGCCAGCAGTTTAAAGACGGACTCGCCCGTGATTTTT. Encoded protein: CASSLKTDSPVIF.

This clonotype was recorded many times. V is TRBV20-1 and J is TRBJ2-4; perhaps TRBD1 as D (5 bases). The CDR3 runs to 14 residues. Looked up from germline, CDR1 is DFQATT and CDR2 is SNEGSKA (reference sequence). The V end lost 2 bases, the J end lost 1 base, and 9 bases lay between the germline ends. The CDR3 nucleotides are TGCAGTGCTAGAAAGGGGCTGGCCAAAAACATTCAGTACTTC. Its protein is CSARKGLAKNIQYF.

This clonotype came up many times. The V and J genes are TRBV20-1 and TRBJ1-4; 7 positions match TRBD1. The length of the CDR3 is 16 residues. J gave up 8 bases and V 5 bases, and 17 bases lay outside the gene matches. Germline V gene lookup returns CDR1 DFQATT and CDR2 SNEGSKA (reference sequence). Here the CDR3 reads CSAERQGRASGEKLFF. Here the CDR3 DNA reads TGCAGTGCTGAAAGACAGGGAAGGGCTTCCGGGGAAAAACTGTTTTTT.

The chain has TRBV12-3 or TRBV12-4 and TRBJ2-1; no reliable D call. The ends were cut back, 2 bases at V and 0 bases at J, with 8 bases in the middle. This CDR3 comprises 15 residues. The CDR3 region is CASSLTLSSYNEQFF. In DNA, the CDR3 is TGTGCCAGCAGTTTAACCCTCAGCTCCTACAATGAGCAGTTCTTC.

This clonotype was seen many times. The gene calls are TRBV20-1 and TRBJ2-7, with D possibly being TRBD2 (5 bases). The CDR3 has 13 amino acids. CDR1 DFQATT and CDR2 SNEGSKA come from the germline V gene (reference sequence). Trimming took off 7 bases at V and 3 bases at J, with 16 bases between the two ends. The CDR3 loop reads CSVLHGGHYEQYF. CDR3 DNA: TGCAGTGTCCTACACGGAGGCCACTACGAGCAGTACTTC.

About this clonotype: A much larger clone differs by one base, so this may be a read error. The chain links TRBV7-8 to TRBJ2-6, with a tentative D call TRBD1 (5 bases). Trimming shortened V by 2 bases and J by 0 bases, and 11 bases separated the two germline ends. The CDR3 runs 17 residues. Germline V lookup: CDR1 SGHVS, CDR2 FQNEAQ. CDR3 sequence: CASSLKLGASGANVLTF. The CDR3 DNA is TGTGCCAGCAGCTTAAAATTAGGGGCCTCTGGGGCCAACGTCCTGACTTTC.

This clonotype was detected many times. The gene calls are TRBV7-2 and TRBJ1-2; 9 bases line up with TRBD1. Germline CDR1 reads SGHTA; CDR2 reads FQGNSA. This CDR3 is built from 16 residues. The V and J ends lost 5 bases and 0 bases, in that order; junction bases with no gene match: 7. CDR3 sequence: CASSPRTGGPNYGYTF. The CDR3 nucleotides read TGTGCCAGCAGCCCGAGAACAGGGGGCCCTAACTATGGCTACACCTTC.

Of note for this clonotype: This may arise from a read error, as a much more abundant clone is one base away. The gene calls are TRBV20-1 and TRBJ2-3, with D uncertain. Per the germline V gene, CDR1 is DFQATT and CDR2 is SNEGSKA (reference sequence). The CDR3 runs to 15 residues. With 4 bases removed from V and 0 bases from J, the gap between germline ends came to 14 bases. This CDR3 reads CSANESEASTDTQYF. CDR3 in DNA: TGCAGTGCTAATGAATCGGAAGCTAGCACAGATACGCAGTATTTT.

This clonotype was recorded many times. This sequence joins TRBV10-2 and TRBJ2-7; a weak D match, TRBD2 (7 bases). The V gene's germline CDR1 is WSHSY and CDR2 SAAADI. CDR3 size: 14 residues. The ends were cut back, 3 bases at V and 4 bases at J, with 13 bases in the middle. This CDR3 is CASSDLRGGYEQYF. In DNA form, the CDR3 reads TGCGCCAGCAGTGACTTGAGGGGGGGTTACGAGCAGTACTTC.

This clonotype occurred many times. The chain carries TRBV12-3 or TRBV12-4 and TRBJ1-4; 7 bases map to TRBD1. Trimming took 5 bases from V and 6 from J; bases not matched to a gene: 15. This CDR3 region has 17 residues. The CDR3 DNA sequence: TGTGCCAGCAGTCCAACAGGGGCCAGGGAGGAAGATGAAAAACTGTTTTTT. Translation: CASSPTGAREEDEKLFF.

This clonotype was seen many times. The chain is built from TRBV9 and TRBJ2-1; the D call may be TRBD1 or TRBD2 (5 bases each). Trimming shortened V by 0 bases and J by 6 bases, and 10 bases separated the two germline ends. The CDR3 covers 14 residues. CDR1 and CDR2 (germline): SGDLS, YYNGEE. Written as DNA, the CDR3 is TGTGCCAGCAGCGTAGTGGCAGGGACCAATGAGCAGTTCTTC. Translation: CASSVVAGTNEQFF.

This clonotype was seen ten or more times. The J gene is TRBJ2-7, the V gene TRBV28, with 11 bases fitting TRBD1. Looked up from germline, CDR1 is MDHEN and CDR2 is SYDVKM. CDR3 length: 15 amino acids. V lost 7 bases, J lost 5 bases, and 10 bases stayed unmatched. The CDR3, as DNA: TGTGCCAGCACCCCCAATCCGGGACAGGGGGACGAGCAGTACTTC. This codes for CASTPNPGQGDEQYF.

A word on this clonotype: Given a much more abundant clone one base away, this may be a read error. The chain recombines TRBV20-1 with TRBJ1-4; D remains unclear. CDR1 and CDR2 (germline): DFQATT, SNEGSKA (reference sequence). The CDR3 totals 13 residues. Trimming removed 4 bases at V and 7 bases at J, with 13 bases between. The CDR3 sequence: CSAIHATSEKLFF. DNA for the CDR3: TGCAGTGCTATCCATGCCACGAGTGAAAAACTGTTTTTT.

Details on this clonotype: Since a much larger clone is just one base distant, this may be a read error. CDR3 loop: CANRPPQGWETQYF. In DNA, the CDR3 is TGTGCCAACAGACCCCCGCAGGGGTGGGAGACCCAGTACTTC. V usage is TRBV28 and J usage is TRBJ2-5, with TRBD1 as a possible D gene (6 bases). V was shortened by 10 bases and J by 5 bases, with 20 bases between the two germline ends. The CDR3 consists of 14 residues. Looked up from germline, CDR1 is MDHEN and CDR2 is SYDVKM.

This clonotype has a count of ten or more. The V and J genes are TRBV5-1 and TRBJ2-2; either TRBD1 or TRBD2 may supply D (5 bases each). V lost 2 bases and J lost 5, with 16 bases in between. The CDR3 has 16 amino acids. Germline V gene data show CDR1 as SGHRS and CDR2 as YFSETQ. The CDR3 coding sequence is TGCGCCAGCAGCTTTCTAGGGGACCCCGGTACCGGGGAGCTGTTTTTT. Encoded protein: CASSFLGDPGTGELFF.

This clonotype was seen at least ten times. The rearrangement links TRBV20-1 to TRBJ2-5; perhaps TRBD2 as D (6 bases). Germline assignment: CDR1 DFQATT and CDR2 SNEGSKA (reference sequence). The length of the CDR3 is 12 residues. V lost 5 bases, J lost 2 bases, and 9 bases lay in between. The CDR3 loop reads CSAGTVQETQYF. The DNA for the CDR3 is TGCAGTGCTGGGACTGTACAAGAGACCCAGTACTTC.

This clonotype was picked up many times. The V and J genes are TRBV2 and TRBJ1-1; no definite D call. CDR3 length: 15 amino acids. Trimming removed 0 bases at V and 5 bases at J, with 13 bases between. Germline lookup yields CDR1 SNHLY and CDR2 FYNNEI. DNA for the CDR3: TGTGCCAGCAGTGAAGCGCTTGGCAGGATTACTGAAGCTTTCTTT. Amino acids: CASSEALGRITEAFF. Together with reference TRBV2 and TRBJ1-1, the CDR3 gives the full variable domain: EPEVTQTPSHQVTQMGQEVILRCVPISNHLYFYWYRQILGQKVEFLVSFYNNEISEKSEIFDDQFSVERPDGSNFTLKIRSTKLEDSAMYFCASSEALGRITEAFFGQGTRLTVV.

This clonotype was seen once. This may be a read error, as it is one base from a much larger clone. A read error is likely, as this CDR3 ends without the conserved phenylalanine or tryptophan. V is TRBV29-1 and J is TRBJ2-7; D remains ambiguous. There are 14 residues in the CDR3. Trimming left V 6 bases short and J 0 bases short, with 15 bases between. Germline values: CDR1 SQVTM, CDR2 ANQGSEA. Here the CDR3 reads CSVAGAKSSYEQYY. The CDR3, as DNA: TGCAGCGTCGCTGGTGCTAAGAGCTCCTACGAGCAGTACTAC.

This clonotype was recorded a few times. The V gene is TRBV18, the J gene TRBJ2-1; the D is unclear. Germline V gene lookup returns CDR1 KGHSH and CDR2 LQKENI. Trimming cost V 3 bases and J 8 bases, with 14 bases left between them. The CDR3 is 14 residues long. DNA for the CDR3: TGTGCCAGCTCACCCGGACCTGGGCTGGATGAGCAGTTCTTC. Protein sequence: CASSPGPGLDEQFF.